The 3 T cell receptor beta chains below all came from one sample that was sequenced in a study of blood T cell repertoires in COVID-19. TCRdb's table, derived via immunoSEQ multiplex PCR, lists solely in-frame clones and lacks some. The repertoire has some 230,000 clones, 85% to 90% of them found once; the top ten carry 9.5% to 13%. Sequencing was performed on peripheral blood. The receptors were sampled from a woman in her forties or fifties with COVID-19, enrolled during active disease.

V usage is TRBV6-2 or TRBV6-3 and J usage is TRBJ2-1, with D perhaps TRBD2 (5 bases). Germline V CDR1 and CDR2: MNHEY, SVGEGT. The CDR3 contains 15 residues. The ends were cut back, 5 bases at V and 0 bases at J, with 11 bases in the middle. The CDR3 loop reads CASSPGISSYNEQFF. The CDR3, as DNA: TGTGCCAGCAGTCCCGGGATAAGCTCCTACAATGAGCAGTTCTTC.

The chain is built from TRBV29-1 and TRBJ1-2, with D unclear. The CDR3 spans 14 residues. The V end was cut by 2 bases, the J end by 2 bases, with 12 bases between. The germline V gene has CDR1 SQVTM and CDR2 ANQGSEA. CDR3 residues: CSVELLRVNYGYTF. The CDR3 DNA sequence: TGCAGCGTTGAATTGCTGCGGGTAAACTATGGCTACACCTTC.

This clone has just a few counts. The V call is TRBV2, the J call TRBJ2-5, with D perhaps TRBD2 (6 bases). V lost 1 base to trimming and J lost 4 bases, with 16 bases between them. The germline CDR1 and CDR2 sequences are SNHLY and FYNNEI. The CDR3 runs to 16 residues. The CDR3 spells CASSEGLARVGETQYF. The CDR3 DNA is TGTGCCAGCAGTGAAGGGCTAGCGAGGGTAGGAGAGACCCAGTACTTC. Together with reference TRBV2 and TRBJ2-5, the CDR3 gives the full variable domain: EPEVTQTPSHQVTQMGQEVILRCVPISNHLYFYWYRQILGQKVEFLVSFYNNEISEKSEIFDDQFSVERPDGSNFTLKIRSTKLEDSAMYFCASSEGLARVGETQYFGPGTRLLVL.